This TCR beta chain was obtained from a study of T-cell memory formation after mild COVID-19. One entry per CDR3 protein results from TCRdb running MiXCR on the 5' RACE reads. The sample records about 390,000 distinct CDR3 sequences, approximately 16% being singletons. Only a few counts were recorded for this clonotype. Trimming took 0 bases from V and 6 from J, leaving 18 bases between them. The germline V gene has CDR1 LGHNA and CDR2 YSLEER. This CDR3 comprises 16 residues. The source material was PBMCs or a T cell subset sorted from them (not recorded which). This chain connects TRBV4-3 to TRBJ2-7; D gene uncertain. This sequence was found in a man aged 18 to 29 who had mild COVID-19 (a few samples of this study predate the infection). Cell type and time point are not known. The CDR3 is CASSQDRWGPSAEQYF. CDR3 bases: TGCGCCAGCAGCCAAGATCGATGGGGTCCATCCGCCGAGCAGTACTTC.